The clone carrying this T cell receptor beta chain was detected many times. This entry belongs to a study of regulatory T cells in long-lasting Graves disease. TCR beta libraries were built with iRepertoire HTBI primers and Arm-PCR of CDR3 regions. TCRdb recomputed calls from the multiplex PCR reads with MiXCR, one row per CDR3 protein. The sample has about 420,000 distinct CDR3 sequences, less than 20% seen once. The CDR3 has 14 residues. CDR1 is WNHNN, CDR2 SYGVQD, per germline (reference sequence). The ends were cut back, 0 bases at V and 3 bases at J, with 9 bases in the middle. Time point here: newly diagnosed GD, antithyroid drugs for less than 3 months. Isolated PBMC RNA provided the starting material for the TCR library. Investigators report Graves' disease was diagnosed under American Thyroid Association guidelines. The same specimen was also included in a second study, on T cells in Graves' hyperthyroidism and ophthalmopathy. That paper notes: HTBI primers were used for first-round RT-PCR of the TCR CDR3. Ophthalmopathy was model-predicted a median about 6.9 months pre-onset.

The V gene is TRBV10-1, the J gene TRBJ2-7; D tentatively fits TRBD1 or TRBD2 (5 bases each). This clonotype was obtained from a young woman with Graves disease. The specimen was peripheral blood mononuclear cells (PBMCs), collected at new diagnosis, from a patient treated with antithyroid drugs. In nucleotides, the CDR3 is TGCGCCAGCAGTGAGTCGGGGGTCGTCTACGAGCAGTACTTC. Amino acid sequence: CASSESGVVYEQYF.